The T cell receptor beta chain under discussion was sequenced for a study of cytomegalovirus exposure and HLA in healthy donors. The study's findings and limits: The study put roughly 160 TCR beta chains on its list as cytomegalovirus-associated. Under in vitro conditions, three CMV-associated chains were confirmed as specific for CMV antigens. TCR sequences were mostly rare, though some public TCRs occurred in many donors.

The protocol was immunoSEQ multiplex PCR, while the TCRdb copy is restricted to in-frame clones and leaves out a portion. The sample has 150,000 to 180,000 clones, less than 90% seen once. CDR3 length: 11 amino acids. Germline CDR1 and CDR2: MNHEY and SVGAGI. The donors were in the roughly 130-subject validation cohort; that cohort was separate from the roughly 700-subject first cohort. Of note for this clone: The antigen remains undetermined.

The sequenced sample consisted of PBMCs. The J gene is TRBJ2-7, the V gene TRBV6-5; TRBD1 is a possible D gene (6 bases). The clonotype comes from a man between 18 and 35 years old in good health and CMV-seropositive. The CDR3 nucleotides read TGTTCGCACAGGGCCCTCTACGAGCAGTACTTC. Amino acids: CSHRALYEQYF.